The present entry profiles one T cell receptor (beta chain) with its context. This clonotype was counted between two and nine times. This receptor's antigen is unknown. Per-base quality was not reported, and no clone a single base away is much larger than it. The sample originates from a study of blood T cells in healthy people across ages (dated by TCRdb to between 2015 and 2017). As for the study more broadly: Template switching captured roughly one uniquely barcoded TCR beta cDNA molecule per two T cells in model experiments. Donors were grouped into four age groups: young (average about 15 years), middle-aged (roughly 40), aged (62) and long-lived (over 80). Two additional independent replicas of 1 million unique cDNA reads from the same blood draw were analyzed for two donors (one aged 18 to 30 and one aged 80 or older). The study measured age-related changes in TCR beta repertoire diversity using deep sequencing normalized with unique cDNA molecular identifiers. What the authors observed across the whole study: Compared with the aged group, the long-lived group had more naive CD4+ T cells, fewer expanded clones and increased TCR diversity, suggesting age selection. As age increased, observed TCR beta diversity per million T cells dropped in a roughly linear way, and a significant reduction was already evident by age around 41. There was a strong correlation between observed TCR beta diversity and the percentage of naive T cells measured by flow cytometry. Donor CMV infection status was unknown, potentially confounding age-related changes in expanded clonotypes. Estimates of total diversity based on one million sequenced T cells were considered lower bounds and underestimates. Because profiling used bulk unsorted PBMCs, naive and antigen-experienced compartments could not be compared conclusively.

The roughly 39 donors, aged roughly 6 to 95 years, were systemically healthy Caucasian individuals from Russia. Each donor gave about 9.7 milliliters of peripheral blood, drawn into EDTA-treated Vacutainer tubes. PBMCs were isolated by Ficoll-Paque density-gradient centrifugation, with at least 7 million obtained per sample. Trizol reagent was used to extract total RNA from PBMCs, with at least 5.5 micrograms per sample. The percentages of naive CD45RAhigh/CD27high T cells were determined by flow cytometry on a PBMC aliquot from every donor. From the cysteine through the phenylalanine, the CDR3 covers 16 amino acids. The only DNA kept is the CDR3, 48 bases in frame from the first base. The junction carries 13 bases between V and J, which are trimmed by 5 bases and 2 bases respectively. As encoded in the germline V gene, CDR1 is MDHEN while CDR2 is SYDVKM. Libraries were prepared through 5' RACE. This sample was sequenced with an Illumina HiSeq 2500. A second PCR of about 6 to 12 cycles was run with a J-beta primer mix and a sample-barcoded 5' primer. A unique molecular identifier was introduced onto each TCR beta cDNA molecule by a template-switch 5' adaptor carrying 12 random nucleotides. Each sample yielded at least 3 million CDR3-containing paired-end reads. First-strand cDNA was synthesized from all RNA with the Mint cDNA synthesis kit, primed by a TRBC-specific oligonucleotide. Following uracil-DNA glycosylase treatment, all cDNA underwent a first 18-cycle PCR with the universal primers M1SS and BC2_uni_R. The authors processed their data as follows. Each sample was normalized by randomly selecting 1 million high-quality reads, each carrying a distinct molecular identifier. Reads sharing molecular identifiers were discarded rather than binned into consensus sequences. MiTCR, with a Q25 quality threshold and the strictest error-elimination algorithm, was used for CDR3 identification, clonotype clustering and error correction. A nonparametric unseen species model with Euler transformation was used to estimate lower-bound total TCR beta diversity. Through fastp at Q25 and MiXCR, TCRdb rebuilt clones from the public reads, retaining in-frame beta chains. Each entry merges the rows of one CDR3 protein and shows their most common DNA and genes. The V and J calls were determined by TCRdb, not by the authors. The sample table holds about 800,000 distinct CDR3 sequences, of which around a quarter were seen once. Clones ranked in the top ten supply under 4.5% of the sample.

These records were also assigned to another study, of T cells of mothers and their children. From the second report: The donors were nine systemically healthy Caucasian individuals, made up of three mothers and their six children. cDNA synthesis consumed the entire amount of extracted RNA, loaded at around 1.5 ug RNA in each 15 ul reaction. Sample barcodes and 2-4 random nucleotides were added via the M1S primer in the second PCR. Each mother yielded over 9.5 million TCR beta CDR3 reads and each child 3 million to 3.5 million reads. TCR recombination output is similarly shaped by thymic selection in related and unrelated pairs, with a minor effect exerted by inherited differences. Normalized repertoire overlap was always slightly but never significantly higher in related than unrelated mother-child pairs. Persistent microchimeric T cell clones were not detected, at a sensitivity of about 90 clones per million clonotypes. Deep NGS was used in the study to compare the TCR beta repertoires of mothers and children and to look for features that separate related mother-child pairs from unrelated individuals. On average, the children were approximately 11 +/- 4 years old, while the mothers were approximately 40 +/- 4 years old. After adapter ligation was performed with NEBNext reagents, the libraries were sequenced on an Illumina HiSeq 2000 with 100+100 nt paired-end reads. To prevent cross-contamination, the mother and child libraries were prepared one month apart and sequenced in separate runs. Between roughly 450,000 and 2,000,000 distinct TCR beta clonotypes were identified per donor. Naive TCR beta clonotypes were estimated from low-frequency clonotypes matched to each donor's FACS-determined naive share, without sorting.

Sequenced material: blood. The chain is encoded by TRBV28 joined to TRBJ2-6; TRBD1 might be the D gene, on 5 matching bases. This receptor was taken from a boy between 10 and 17 years old in good health. CDR3 sequence: CASSGRDWTGANVLTF. In nucleotides, the sequence is TGTGCCAGCAGTGGCAGGGATTGGACTGGGGCCAACGTCCTGACTTTC.